These 23 T cell receptor beta chains were sequenced from one sample in a study of T cells in Graves' hyperthyroidism and ophthalmopathy. There were TCR beta CDR3 regions amplified from RNA transcripts. The HTBI primer set served for first-round RT-PCR of the TCR CDR3. MiXCR was run by TCRdb on the multiplex PCR reads, yielding one entry per CDR3 protein. The table shows 750,000 to 950,000 distinct CDR3 sequences, with approximately 40% occurring only once. The sequenced material came from blood. These receptor sequences come from a man aged 18 to 30 with Graves' hyperthyroidism.

The rearrangement links TRBV19 to TRBJ2-2, with D possibly matching TRBD2 (6 bases). Germline lookup yields CDR1 LNHDA and CDR2 SQIVND (reference sequence). The CDR3 spans 15 residues. Deletions cut 5 bases from V and 4 bases from J, with 14 bases between. The CDR3 coding sequence is TGTGCCAGTAGTCAAGCGGGTACGGCCACCGGGGAGCTGTTTTTT. Translation: CASSQAGTATGELFF.

This sequence joins TRBV11-1 and TRBJ2-5, with D perhaps TRBD1 or TRBD2 (7 bases each). V was clipped by 5 bases and J by 2 bases, with 21 bases between them. The CDR3 spans 17 residues. The germline V gene has CDR1 SGHAT and CDR2 FQDESV (reference sequence). CDR3 in amino acids: CASSQAISGTDQETQYF. In DNA, the CDR3 is TGTGCCAGCAGCCAAGCCATAAGCGGGACAGATCAAGAGACCCAGTACTTC.

Regarding this clonotype: Being one base from a much bigger clone, this may be a read error. V is TRBV6-1 and J is TRBJ1-3; D remains unclear. CDR1 is MNHNS, CDR2 SASEGT, per germline. Trimming left V 7 bases short and J 0 bases short, with 4 bases between. The CDR3 is made up of 12 amino acids. The CDR3, as DNA: TGTGCCAGCACCGTCTCTGGAAACACCATATATTTT. Its translation is CASTVSGNTIYF.

The genes are TRBV25-1 and TRBJ1-4; D is possibly TRBD1 (6 bases). The germline V gene encodes CDR1 MGHDK and CDR2 SYGVNS. V lost 6 bases and J lost 8, with 16 bases in between. The length of the CDR3 is 14 residues. The CDR3 is CASSWAGEEEKLFF. The CDR3 bases are TGTGCCAGCAGCTGGGCAGGGGAAGAGGAAAAACTGTTTTTT.

This clonotype was seen repeatedly, ten times or more. The chain is built from TRBV19 and TRBJ1-5, with 9 bases identical to TRBD1. J gave up 5 bases and V 3 bases, and 5 bases lay outside the gene matches. The CDR3 has 15 amino acids. Germline lookup yields CDR1 LNHDA and CDR2 SQIVND (reference sequence). CDR3 nucleotide sequence: TGTGCCAGTAGTATGACGGGACAGGGCCATCAGCCCCAGCATTTT. Its protein product is CASSMTGQGHQPQHF.

V and J are TRBV15 and TRBJ2-7, with D perhaps TRBD1 or TRBD2 (6 bases each). The CDR3 covers 16 residues. Trimming pared 0 bases from V and 3 bases from J, leaving 15 bases between. CDR1 and CDR2 (germline): LNHNV, YYDKDF (reference sequence). The CDR3 region is CATSREADGGRYEQYF. In DNA form, the CDR3 reads TGTGCCACCAGCAGAGAGGCGGATGGGGGGCGCTACGAGCAGTACTTC.

As concerns this clonotype: It may be a read error: a sequence one base away is much more abundant. V usage is TRBV20-1 and J usage is TRBJ1-1; 8 bases agree with TRBD1. The CDR3 consists of 13 residues. Germline V gene lookup returns CDR1 DFQATT and CDR2 SNEGSKA (reference sequence). With 6 bases clipped from V and 0 bases from J, the junction kept 3 bases outside the gene matches. The chain's CDR3 is CSAWTGLNTEAFF. The CDR3, as DNA: TGCAGTGCCTGGACAGGGTTGAACACTGAAGCTTTCTTT.

The rearrangement joins TRBV25-1 to TRBJ2-7; 10 nucleotides agree with TRBD1. The CDR3 extends over 13 amino acids. Per the germline V gene, CDR1 is MGHDK and CDR2 is SYGVNS. The CDR3 DNA is TGTGCTAGAGCATGGGACAGGGGTAACGAGCAGTACTTC. Amino acid sequence: CARAWDRGNEQYF.

Turning to this clonotype: A single base separates this from a much larger clone, so it may be a read error. V usage is TRBV20-1 and J usage is TRBJ1-1; D may be TRBD1 (6 bases). V was clipped by 1 base and J by 1 base, with 10 bases between them. This CDR3 contains 14 residues. Germline V lookup: CDR1 DFQATT, CDR2 SNEGSKA (reference sequence). In DNA form, the CDR3 reads TGCAGTGCTAGAGGAGGGACACGGAACACTGAAGCTTTCTTT. This gives the protein CSARGGTRNTEAFF.

The table lists this clonotype with many counts. The chain links TRBV29-1 to TRBJ2-2; D may be TRBD2 (6 bases). Germline V gene sequence: CDR1 SQVTM, CDR2 ANQGSEA. The V end was cut by 4 bases, the J end by 3 bases, with 9 bases between. The CDR3 is 13 amino acids. CDR3 sequence reads: CSVVGDYTGELFF. DNA of the CDR3: TGCAGCGTTGTAGGGGACTACACCGGGGAGCTGTTTTTT.

Worth noting for this clonotype: It may be a read error: a sequence one base away is much more abundant. The chain uses TRBV7-2 and TRBJ1-1; tentatively, D is TRBD1 (6 bases). The CDR3 covers 14 residues. The germline V and J ends were trimmed by 9 bases and 7 bases, with 21 bases remaining between them. CDR1 and CDR2 (germline): SGHTA, FQGNSA. CDR3 sequence: CASSVDHRADEAFF. CDR3 bases: TGTGCCAGTAGTGTAGATCACAGGGCTGATGAAGCTTTCTTT.

The V and J genes are TRBV10-3 and TRBJ1-5; 8 nucleotides agree with TRBD1. The germline V gene has CDR1 ENHRY and CDR2 SYGVKD. Unmatched junction bases numbered 9, after V lost 10 bases and J lost 4 bases. The CDR3 runs 14 residues. The CDR3 here is CATGTGHLNQPQHF. Here the CDR3 DNA reads TGTGCCACCGGGACAGGACACCTTAATCAGCCCCAGCATTTT.

This clonotype has only a few counts. The V call is TRBV12-3 or TRBV12-4, the J call TRBJ1-5; D not certain. The CDR3 runs 14 residues. V was shortened by 3 bases and J by 2 bases, with 8 bases between the two germline ends. The chain's CDR3 is CASSLNGGNQPQHF. The CDR3 region has the DNA TGTGCCAGCAGTTTGAACGGGGGCAATCAGCCCCAGCATTTT.

The J gene is TRBJ1-2, the V gene TRBV24-1; D not certain. There are 14 residues in the CDR3. The germline V gene encodes CDR1 KGHDR and CDR2 SFDVKD. V gave up 8 bases and J gave up 5 bases, with 17 bases separating them. In DNA form, the CDR3 reads TGTGCCACCATAAGACGAACGGAACATTATGGCTACACCTTC. This codes for CATIRRTEHYGYTF.

This clonotype was recorded many times. The chain couples TRBV6-6 to TRBJ1-6; D remains ambiguous. The V end was cut by 6 bases, the J end by 7 bases, with 10 bases between. Looked up from germline, CDR1 is MNHNY and CDR2 is SVGAGI (reference sequence). CDR3 length: 13 residues. DNA for the CDR3: TGTGCCAGCAGCCAAAGGGAGAATTCACCCCTCCACTTT. It specifies CASSQRENSPLHF.

In its sample, this clonotype was seen many times. The genes are TRBV7-2 and TRBJ1-5, with D hard to call. CDR3 size: 14 residues. Germline lookup yields CDR1 SGHTA and CDR2 FQGNSA. Trimming took off 5 bases at V and 4 bases at J, with 12 bases between the two ends. CDR3 region: CASSEGRANQPQHF. DNA of the CDR3: TGTGCCAGCAGCGAAGGACGGGCAAATCAGCCCCAGCATTTT.

This clonotype was found a few times. This sequence joins TRBV5-1 and TRBJ1-3; tentative D call: TRBD1 (5 bases). Germline V CDR1 and CDR2: SGHRS, YFSETQ. With 4 bases removed from V and 2 bases from J, the gap between germline ends came to 16 bases. The CDR3 is 16 amino acids. CDR3 sequence reads: CASSTPVEGTGNTIYF. CDR3 nucleotide sequence: TGCGCCAGCAGCACCCCCGTAGAGGGGACTGGAAACACCATATATTTT.

The J gene is TRBJ1-2, the V gene TRBV10-3; possibly TRBD1 for D (5 bases). CDR3 length: 11 residues. V gave up 6 bases and J gave up 8 bases, with 10 bases separating them. Germline CDR1 reads ENHRY; CDR2 reads SYGVKD. CDR3 amino acids: CAIRADSGYTF. DNA for the CDR3: TGTGCCATCAGGGCCGACAGCGGCTACACCTTC.

This clonotype was seen just once. J is TRBJ1-6 and V is TRBV6-5, with D tentatively TRBD1 (6 bases). With 7 bases removed from V and 11 bases from J, the gap between germline ends came to 18 bases. Germline values: CDR1 MNHEY, CDR2 SVGAGI. The CDR3 contains 14 residues. CDR3 amino acids: CASTHGQGRTPLHF. The CDR3 DNA reads TGTGCCAGCACACACGGGCAGGGGCGGACACCCCTCCACTTT.

Points on this clonotype: A clone one base away is much larger, so this may be a read error. The chain links TRBV20-1 to TRBJ1-2, with D possibly being TRBD1 (5 bases). The V gene's germline CDR1 is DFQATT and CDR2 SNEGSKA (reference sequence). This CDR3 contains 13 residues. The CDR3 here is CSARATSEGRYAF. CDR3 sequence (DNA): TGCAGTGCTAGAGCCACAAGCGAGGGGCGCTACGCCTTC.

This clonotype was seen ten or more times. The chain couples TRBV2 to TRBJ2-2, with D perhaps matching TRBD1 (6 bases). V lost 7 bases, J lost 6 bases, and 15 bases lay in between. Germline V lookup: CDR1 SNHLY, CDR2 FYNNEI. CDR3 length: 14 amino acids. Here the CDR3 reads CASKGQGRPGELFF. In DNA form, the CDR3 reads TGTGCCAGCAAGGGGCAGGGGCGACCCGGGGAGCTGTTTTTT. Drawing the rest from reference TRBV2 and TRBJ2-2, the complete variable domain is EPEVTQTPSHQVTQMGQEVILRCVPISNHLYFYWYRQILGQKVEFLVSFYNNEISEKSEIFDDQFSVERPDGSNFTLKIRSTKLEDSAMYFCASKGQGRPGELFFGEGSRLTVL.

V is TRBV9 and J is TRBJ2-5; no firm D call. V shed 3 bases and J shed 2 bases, with 14 bases lying between them. CDR3 size: 15 residues. Germline V gives CDR1 SGDLS, CDR2 YYNGEE. CDR3 sequence reads: CASSADGRPQETQYF. CDR3 coding DNA: TGTGCCAGCAGCGCAGATGGCAGGCCACAAGAGACCCAGTACTTC.

This chain connects TRBV27 to TRBJ1-1; D is unresolved. CDR3 length: 14 amino acids. CDR1 is MNHEY, CDR2 SMNVEV, per germline (reference sequence). V gave up 2 bases and J gave up 7 bases, with 14 bases separating them. The CDR3 region is CASSLAAAGYEAFF. CDR3 nucleotides: TGTGCCAGCAGTTTAGCAGCCGCGGGCTATGAAGCTTTCTTT.